This is a list of T cell receptor beta chains from one sample in a study of CD8 T cells in ankylosing spondylitis. TCRdb used MiXCR to reprocess the 5' RACE reads, holding one entry per CDR3 protein. The sample consists of roughly 120,000 distinct CDR3 sequences, roughly 13% of them appearing once. The sequenced material came from blood, either unsorted or a sorted T cell fraction (not recorded which). The receptors come from a female donor with ankylosing spondylitis or in good health (not recorded which). Each CDR3 is given with its conserved first and last residue. Each record gives: CDR3 length, D gene, J gene, V gene, clone size, CDR3 protein, CDR3 DNA. D genes are given only for firm matches. Some rows have no size entry. The others give once, few or many, or a class for an expanded clone.

14 | TRBD2 | TRBJ2-3 | TRBV20-1 | NA | CSARGGPVADTQYF | TGCAGTGCTCGGGGGGGCCCAGTTGCAGATACGCAGTATTTT
16 | TRBD1 | TRBJ2-7 | TRBV5-1 | NA | CASSLGWDRGYYEQYF | TGCGCCAGCAGCTTGGGCTGGGACAGGGGGTACTACGAGCAGTACTTC
15 | NA | TRBJ2-3 | TRBV12-3/TRBV12-4 | many | CASSLWSRGPDTQYF | TGTGCCAGCAGTTTATGGTCCAGGGGCCCAGATACGCAGTATTTT
17 | TRBD2 | TRBJ2-2 | TRBV7-2 | many | CASSLPRLAGLVGELFF | TGTGCCAGCAGCTTACCTCGACTAGCGGGACTGGTCGGGGAGCTGTTTTTT
14 | TRBD1 | TRBJ1-1 | TRBV7-9 | NA | CASSITGGGIEAFF | TGTGCCAGCAGCATAACAGGGGGCGGGATTGAAGCTTTCTTT
13 | NA | TRBJ2-1 | TRBV5-1 | many | CASSLRDRSEQFF | TGCGCCAGCAGCTTGCGCGACAGAAGCGAGCAGTTCTTC
15 | NA | TRBJ2-2 | TRBV24-1 | many | CATSAAIANTGELFF | TGTGCCACCAGTGCTGCGATAGCGAACACCGGGGAGCTGTTTTTT
16 | TRBD2 | TRBJ2-1 | TRBV4-2 | many | CASSQGPSGGLNEQFF | TGTGCCAGCAGCCAAGGTCCTAGCGGGGGGCTGAATGAGCAGTTCTTC
15 | TRBD1 | TRBJ1-1 | TRBV5-1 | NA | CASSQGQGGNTEAFF | TGCGCCAGCAGCCAAGGACAGGGTGGGAACACTGAAGCTTTCTTT
14 | NA | TRBJ2-4 | TRBV5-1 | many | CASSFLTPGDIQYF | TGCGCCAGCAGCTTTCTAACCCCGGGAGACATTCAGTACTTC
14 | TRBD2 | TRBJ2-7 | TRBV20-1 | many | CSAETSGRSNEQYF | TGCAGTGCAGAAACTAGCGGGAGATCTAACGAGCAGTACTTC
14 | TRBD1 | TRBJ1-1 | TRBV20-1 | many | CSALGGQGFTEAFF | TGCAGTGCCCTTGGGGGACAGGGGTTCACTGAAGCTTTCTTT
13 | NA | TRBJ1-5 | TRBV6-5 | many | CASSYGLNQPQHF | TGTGCCAGCAGTTACGGGCTCAATCAGCCCCAGCATTTT
15 | TRBD1 | TRBJ1-2 | TRBV2 | NA | CAGSTRTGLSYGYTF | TGTGCCGGCAGTACCCGGACAGGCCTCTCCTATGGCTACACCTTC
15 | TRBD1 | TRBJ1-4 | TRBV7-9 | few | CASSVWTGGEEKLFF | TGTGCCAGCAGCGTGTGGACAGGGGGCGAAGAAAAACTGTTTTTT
12 | NA | TRBJ1-1 | TRBV7-9 | few | CASRSSSTEAFF | TGTGCCAGCAGGAGCAGTAGCACTGAAGCTTTCTTT
18 | NA | TRBJ1-3 | TRBV11-2 | NA | CASSLKYSGGASENTIYF | TGTGCCAGCAGCTTAAAGTATTCGGGGGGCGCCTCGGAAAACACCATATATTTT
15 | TRBD2 | TRBJ2-2 | TRBV29-1 | many | CSVDGLAGHTGELFF | TGCAGCGTTGATGGGCTAGCGGGACACACCGGGGAGCTGTTTTTT
16 | TRBD2 | TRBJ2-2 | TRBV9 | many | CASSVEAGVNTGELFF | TGTGCCAGCAGCGTAGAGGCGGGAGTTAACACCGGGGAGCTGTTTTTT
12 | NA | TRBJ1-1 | TRBV11-2 | many | CASSMGGFEAFF | TGTGCCAGCAGTATGGGGGGATTTGAAGCTTTCTTT
18 | TRBD2 | TRBJ2-7 | TRBV11-2 | NA | CASSLVSSGGRSSYEQYF | TGTGCCAGCAGCTTAGTGTCTAGCGGGGGGCGGAGCTCCTACGAGCAGTACTTC
9 | NA | TRBJ2-7 | TRBV6-5 | many | CASGYEQYF | TGTGCCAGCGGCTACGAGCAGTACTTC
15 | TRBD1 | TRBJ1-1 | TRBV5-1 | few | CASRLPGTGATEAFF | TGCGCCAGCAGACTACCTGGGACAGGGGCCACTGAAGCTTTCTTT
15 | TRBD2 | TRBJ2-6 | TRBV27 | NA | CASSILATGANVLTF | TGTGCCAGCAGCATACTAGCGACTGGGGCCAACGTCCTGACTTTC
16 | TRBD1 | TRBJ2-7 | TRBV7-8 | few | CASSSRGQAPSYEQYF | TGTGCCAGCAGCTCAAGGGGACAGGCCCCTTCCTACGAGCAGTACTTC
14 | NA | TRBJ2-3 | TRBV11-2 | NA | CASSLGSSTDTQYF | TGTGCCAGCAGCTTAGGCAGTAGCACAGATACGCAGTATTTT
13 | NA | TRBJ1-2 | TRBV7-2 | few | CASSKRQDSSYTF | TGTGCCAGCAGCAAACGACAGGACTCTAGCTACACCTTC
15 | NA | TRBJ2-5 | TRBV24-1 | many | CATSDPRQAWETQYF | TGTGCCACCAGTGACCCCCGACAGGCCTGGGAGACCCAGTACTTC
17 | NA | TRBJ2-7 | TRBV5-1 | few | CASQGGRTLGVDYEQYF | TGCGCCAGCCAGGGGGGGCGAACGCTCGGAGTGGACTACGAGCAGTACTTC
14 | NA | TRBJ2-1 | TRBV4-2 | few | CASSPEDGPGEQFF | TGTGCCAGCAGCCCTGAGGACGGACCAGGGGAGCAGTTCTTC